The rows below give T cell receptor beta chains drawn from one sample of a study of T-cell memory formation after mild COVID-19. TCRdb reprocessed the 5' RACE reads with MiXCR, giving one entry per CDR3 protein. Of 580,000 or so distinct CDR3 sequences listed, around 16% are singletons. Sequenced sample: PBMCs or a T cell subset sorted from them (not recorded which). The receptors originated from an adult woman who had mild COVID-19 (a few samples of this study predate the infection). Cell type and time point are not known. Both conserved end residues are part of each CDR3. D genes are given only for firm matches. Only some rows state a clone size, as once, few, many or a class for expanded clones.

D gene: NA; J gene: TRBJ1-4; V gene: TRBV7-9; clone size: few; CDR3 protein: CASSTRSDINEKLFF; CDR3 DNA: TGTGCCAGCAGCACCCGGTCCGATATTAATGAAAAACTGTTTTTT
D gene: TRBD2; J gene: TRBJ2-7; V gene: TRBV20-1; clone size: NA; CDR3 protein: CSARALAGEWYEQYF; CDR3 DNA: TGCAGTGCTAGAGCGTTAGCGGGAGAGTGGTACGAGCAGTACTTC
D gene: NA; J gene: TRBJ2-1; V gene: TRBV5-4; clone size: few; CDR3 protein: CASSLDGVGLAFDEQFF; CDR3 DNA: TGTGCCAGCAGCTTGGACGGGGTCGGGCTAGCTTTTGATGAGCAGTTCTTC
D gene: TRBD2; J gene: TRBJ2-7; V gene: TRBV18; clone size: NA; CDR3 protein: CASSPSGTSGYEQYF; CDR3 DNA: TGTGCCAGCTCACCAAGCGGGACTAGCGGTTACGAGCAGTACTTC
D gene: NA; J gene: TRBJ2-6; V gene: TRBV4-2; clone size: many; CDR3 protein: CASSQDRTSGANVLTF; CDR3 DNA: TGTGCCAGCAGCCAAGACAGGACCTCTGGGGCCAACGTCCTGACTTTC
D gene: TRBD2; J gene: TRBJ2-7; V gene: TRBV5-1; clone size: NA; CDR3 protein: CASRLAGEGEQYF; CDR3 DNA: TGCGCCAGCAGACTAGCGGGAGAGGGCGAGCAGTACTTC
D gene: NA; J gene: TRBJ2-1; V gene: TRBV30; clone size: NA; CDR3 protein: CAWSGLQEQFF; CDR3 DNA: TGTGCCTGGAGTGGTCTGCAGGAGCAGTTCTTC
D gene: TRBD1; J gene: TRBJ2-5; V gene: TRBV9; clone size: few; CDR3 protein: CASSVYNRGSRETQYF; CDR3 DNA: TGTGCCAGCAGCGTATACAACAGGGGTTCTCGAGAGACCCAGTACTTC
D gene: TRBD2; J gene: TRBJ2-3; V gene: TRBV15; clone size: few; CDR3 protein: CATSSLLAGGADTQYF; CDR3 DNA: TGTGCCACCAGCAGCCTGCTGGCGGGGGGGGCAGATACGCAGTATTTT
D gene: NA; J gene: TRBJ2-1; V gene: TRBV5-6; clone size: few; CDR3 protein: CASSLGWGSSSYNEQFF; CDR3 DNA: TGTGCCAGCAGCTTGGGGTGGGGGAGTTCCTCCTACAATGAGCAGTTCTTC
D gene: NA; J gene: TRBJ2-3; V gene: TRBV29-1; clone size: NA; CDR3 protein: CSLLIDTSTDTQYF; CDR3 DNA: TGCAGCTTATTGATTGACACTAGCACAGATACGCAGTATTTT
D gene: TRBD1; J gene: TRBJ1-2; V gene: TRBV5-1; clone size: NA; CDR3 protein: CASSLGGGIGGYTF; CDR3 DNA: TGCGCCAGCAGCTTGGGAGGGGGCATTGGCGGCTACACCTTC
D gene: NA; J gene: TRBJ2-7; V gene: TRBV10-3; clone size: few; CDR3 protein: CAISEPWEDYEQYF; CDR3 DNA: TGTGCCATCAGTGAGCCATGGGAAGACTACGAGCAGTACTTC
D gene: NA; J gene: TRBJ2-1; V gene: TRBV29-1; clone size: NA; CDR3 protein: CSVAEENYNEQFF; CDR3 DNA: TGCAGCGTTGCTGAGGAGAACTACAATGAGCAGTTCTTC
D gene: NA; J gene: TRBJ2-1; V gene: TRBV6-2/TRBV6-3; clone size: NA; CDR3 protein: CASSYLGSLGQFF; CDR3 DNA: TGTGCCAGCAGTTACCTCGGAAGCCTTGGGCAGTTCTTC
D gene: NA; J gene: TRBJ2-4; V gene: TRBV5-1; clone size: few; CDR3 protein: CASSDGRTDIQYF; CDR3 DNA: TGCGCCAGCAGCGATGGGCGGACTGACATTCAGTACTTC
D gene: TRBD2; J gene: TRBJ2-3; V gene: TRBV5-4; clone size: few; CDR3 protein: CASSLEGTSTDTQYF; CDR3 DNA: TGTGCCAGCAGCTTGGAGGGGACTAGTACAGATACGCAGTATTTT